The clone carrying this T cell receptor (beta chain) occurred many times. The target antigen is unknown. Duration under 3 months, a NOSPECS grade of at least 4, and a Clinical Activity Score of at least 3 characterized the ophthalmopathy patients. The sample comes from a study of T cells in Graves' hyperthyroidism and ophthalmopathy. General observations from the study: Blood shared most expanded thyroid clonotypes above 0.001.

TCR beta CDR3 region amplification was performed from RNA transcripts. When the TCR CDR3 underwent first-round RT-PCR, the HTBI primer set was used. TCRdb reprocessed the multiplex PCR reads with MiXCR, giving one entry per CDR3 protein. The table records hundreds of thousands of distinct CDR3 sequences, 20% to 25% of them present only once. Trimming removed 5 bases from V and 0 bases from J; junction bases left unmatched: 2. Germline lookup yields CDR1 DFQATT and CDR2 SNEGSKA (reference sequence). The CDR3 contains 14 residues. This chain connects TRBV20-1 to TRBJ1-1, with 11 nucleotides matching TRBD1. This TCR was recovered from a woman between 65 and 79 years old with Graves' ophthalmopathy. The sample comprised blood. CDR3 loop: CSAGDRGMNTEAFF. CDR3 bases: TGCAGTGCTGGGGACAGGGGGATGAACACTGAAGCTTTCTTT.